The 10 T cell receptor beta chains presented below share a single source sample, sequenced in a study of blood T cell repertoires in COVID-19. The method was immunoSEQ multiplex PCR; TCRdb's version includes in-frame clones alone and lacks a portion of them. The table shows more than 95,000 clones, with roughly 90% occurring only once. Sample: peripheral blood. These TCRs come from a man aged 45-60 years with acute or convalescent COVID-19.

V gene TRBV5-1 combines with J gene TRBJ2-3, with D unclear. This CDR3 has 14 residues. Trimming removed 6 bases from V and 0 bases from J, with 11 bases in between. CDR1 is SGHRS, CDR2 YFSETQ, per germline. The CDR3 loop reads CASMGRSSTDTQYF. The CDR3 DNA is TGCGCCAGCATGGGCAGATCTAGCACAGATACGCAGTATTTT.

A single count supports this clone. V usage is TRBV5-5 and J usage is TRBJ2-5; D may be TRBD2 (6 bases). This CDR3 has 16 residues. The germline CDR1 and CDR2 sequences are SGHKS and YYEKEE (reference sequence). V was pared by 2 bases and J by 0 bases, with 14 bases between. CDR3 amino acids: CASSLRDSGYQETQYF. CDR3 in DNA: TGTGCCAGCAGCTTACGGGACTCAGGGTACCAAGAGACCCAGTACTTC. Complete variable domain (other parts from reference TRBV5-5 and TRBJ2-5): DAGVTQSPTHLIKTRGQQVTLRCSPISGHKSVSWYQQVLGQGPQFIFQYYEKEERGRGNFPDRFSARQFPNYSSELNVNALLLGDSALYLCASSLRDSGYQETQYFGPGTRLLVL.

The CDR3 region has the DNA TGTGCCGCCCGCCCGACTAGCGGGGGCCCAAATGAGCAGTTCTTC. Protein sequence: CAARPTSGGPNEQFF. The V call is TRBV10-3, the J call TRBJ2-1; 12 bases are a match to TRBD2. The trim removed 11 bases at V and 7 bases at J, leaving 12 bases unmatched. The CDR3 is 15 residues long. Germline V gene sequence: CDR1 ENHRY, CDR2 SYGVKD.

The rearrangement uses TRBV18 and TRBJ2-2, with a possible D match to TRBD2 (5 bases). Per the germline V gene, CDR1 is KGHSH and CDR2 is LQKENI. Trimming shortened V by 2 bases and J by 6 bases, and 10 bases separated the two germline ends. The CDR3 spans 14 residues. The CDR3 DNA reads TGTGCCAGCTCACCAACTAGATCCGCCGGGGAGCTGTTTTTT. Its translation is CASSPTRSAGELFF.

The rearrangement links TRBV6-5 to TRBJ2-1; TRBD2 matches at 12 bases. The CDR3 covers 16 residues. The V and J ends lost 4 bases and 6 bases, in that order; junction bases with no gene match: 7. Per germline, CDR1 MNHEY and CDR2 SVGAGI. This chain's CDR3 is CASSSQTSGSINEQFF. The CDR3 region has the DNA TGTGCCAGCAGTTCCCAGACTAGCGGGAGTATCAATGAGCAGTTCTTC.

The genes are TRBV29-1 and TRBJ1-2; D gene unclear. The CDR3 runs 13 residues. Germline V gene data show CDR1 as SQVTM and CDR2 as ANQGSEA. V lost 8 bases and J lost 7, with 20 bases in between. CDR3 in DNA: TGCAGCTCACTCCCCGATTCGGGGTCTGGCTACACCTTC. Translated: CSSLPDSGSGYTF.

The chain employs TRBV11-2 and TRBJ2-1; tentative D call: TRBD1 (6 bases). Trimming pared 3 bases from V and 9 bases from J, leaving 12 bases between. From germline, CDR1 is SGHAT and CDR2 FQNNGV. This CDR3 has 13 amino acids. The CDR3 sequence is CASSFLQGSEQFF. The CDR3, as DNA: TGTGCCAGCAGCTTCCTACAGGGCTCTGAGCAGTTCTTC.

This clone was found once. The chain links TRBV11-2 to TRBJ2-6; possible D gene TRBD2, 5 bases. Germline CDR1 reads SGHAT; CDR2 reads FQNNGV. The CDR3 extends over 19 amino acids. The V end was cut by 6 bases, the J end by 0 bases, with 21 bases between. The CDR3 sequence: CASRRAVASLSSGANVLTF. The DNA of the CDR3 is TGTGCCAGCAGGCGGGCGGTGGCTAGTCTGAGCTCTGGGGCCAACGTCCTGACTTTC.

The V and J genes are TRBV11-3 and TRBJ2-7, with a tentative D call TRBD1 (5 bases). CDR1 SGHNT and CDR2 YENEEA come from the germline V gene. V lost 3 bases and J 2 bases, leaving 8 bases between the germline ends. The length of the CDR3 is 13 residues. The CDR3 nucleotides are TGTGCCAGCAGCTTCGACAGTACCTACGAGCAGTACTTC. Translation: CASSFDSTYEQYF.

The V and J genes are TRBV29-1 and TRBJ2-5; D is perhaps TRBD2 (5 bases). The CDR3 consists of 12 residues. Trimming removed 4 bases from V and 3 bases from J, with 9 bases in between. Germline V gene sequence: CDR1 SQVTM, CDR2 ANQGSEA. The CDR3 reads CSVVDGKETQYF. DNA for the CDR3: TGCAGCGTTGTAGACGGGAAAGAGACCCAGTACTTC.